In this sample, the clone carrying this TCR beta chain turned up a few times. Its matching antigen is unknown. Pregnant or lactating patients and those with other autoimmune diseases or uncontrolled infections were excluded. These data belong to a study of Graves' ophthalmopathy and Graves' hyperthyroidism. Study-wide points: Most thyroid-expanded clonotypes exceeding 0.001 frequency were also found in blood.

V was clipped by 0 bases and J by 5 bases; unmatched bases: 3. Germline V lookup: CDR1 LGHDT, CDR2 YNNKEL (reference sequence). The CDR3 spans 15 residues. Amplification from RNA transcripts yielded the TCR beta CDR3 regions. RT-PCR with HTBI primers came first, then second-round multiplex PCR. TCRdb independently ran MiXCR on the multiplex PCR reads; one entry per CDR3 protein. The sample has hundreds of thousands of distinct CDR3 sequences; over 40% are singletons. The source material was peripheral blood. This TCR was recovered from an adult man with Graves' ophthalmopathy. V is TRBV3-1 and J is TRBJ1-5; 8 bases line up with TRBD1. The CDR3 spells CASSQDPGGYQPQHF. CDR3 sequence (DNA): TGTGCCAGCAGCCAAGATCCAGGGGGCTATCAGCCCCAGCATTTT.